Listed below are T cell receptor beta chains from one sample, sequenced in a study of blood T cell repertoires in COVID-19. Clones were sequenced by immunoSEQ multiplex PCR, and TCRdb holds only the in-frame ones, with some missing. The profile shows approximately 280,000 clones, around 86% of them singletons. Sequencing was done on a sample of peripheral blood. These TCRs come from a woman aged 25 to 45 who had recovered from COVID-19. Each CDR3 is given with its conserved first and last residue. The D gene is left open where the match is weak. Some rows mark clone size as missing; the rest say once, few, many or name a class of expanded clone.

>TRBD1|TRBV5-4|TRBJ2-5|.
TGTGCCAGCAGCCAAGACAGGGGGAGGGAGACCCAGTACTTC
CASSQDRGRETQYF
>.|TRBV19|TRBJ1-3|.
TGTGCCAGTAGGGACAGCTTCTCTGGAAACACCATATATTTT
CASRDSFSGNTIYF
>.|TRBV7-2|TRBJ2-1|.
TGTGCCAGCAGCCGCCAAAGCGCCTCCTACAATGAGCAGTTCTTC
CASSRQSASYNEQFF
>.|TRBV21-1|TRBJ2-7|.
TGTGCCAGCAGCAAAACAGGACTAGAGGTTAGAGGCTCCTACGAGCAGTACTTC
CASSKTGLEVRGSYEQYF
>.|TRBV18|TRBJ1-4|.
TGTGCCAGCTCACCTTTGAGGGCCGCGGGTGAAAAACTGTTTTTT
CASSPLRAAGEKLFF
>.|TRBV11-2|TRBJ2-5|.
TGTGCCAGCAGCTTAGACATCCTCACTGGGACCCAGTACTTC
CASSLDILTGTQYF
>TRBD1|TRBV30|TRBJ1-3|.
TGTGCCTGCCCCTTACAGGGGACTGGAAACACCATATATTTT
CACPLQGTGNTIYF
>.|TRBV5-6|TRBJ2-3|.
TGTGCCAGCAGCTTGGTAGGGGGGGAAGTCACAGATACGCAGTATTTT
CASSLVGGEVTDTQYF
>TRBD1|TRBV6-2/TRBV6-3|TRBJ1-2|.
TGTGCCAGCAGCACTCTCCGGGACAGGGAATCCCGCAACTATGGCTACACCTTC
CASSTLRDRESRNYGYTF
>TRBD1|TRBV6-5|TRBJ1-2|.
TGTGCCAGCAGTTACTGGACAGGGGGGGAAGGTGGCTACACCTTC
CASSYWTGGEGGYTF
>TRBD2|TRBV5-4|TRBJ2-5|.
TGTGCCAGCAGCTCGGAACCGGGACTAGCGGGATTTGAGACCCAGTACTTC
CASSSEPGLAGFETQYF
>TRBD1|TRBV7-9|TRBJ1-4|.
TGTGCCAGCAGCTTAGCCCTAGACAGGGATGAAAAACTGTTTTTT
CASSLALDRDEKLFF
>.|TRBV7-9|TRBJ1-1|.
TGTGCCAGCAGCTCTGAGACAGGAAACACTGAAGCTTTCTTT
CASSSETGNTEAFF
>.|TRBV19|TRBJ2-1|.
TGTGCCAGTAGTAATTTCCCGGGGAATTCCTACAATGAGCAGTTCTTC
CASSNFPGNSYNEQFF
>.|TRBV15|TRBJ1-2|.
TGTGCCACCAGCACCTCTAACTATGGCTACACCTTC
CATSTSNYGYTF
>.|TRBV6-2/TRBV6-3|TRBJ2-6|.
TGTGCCAGCAGTTCGGACGGAGGTATCCTCTCTGGGGCCAACGTCCTGACTTTC
CASSSDGGILSGANVLTF
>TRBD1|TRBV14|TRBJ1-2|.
TGTGCCAGCAGCCATCTGGGACAGGCTAACTATGGCTACACCTTC
CASSHLGQANYGYTF
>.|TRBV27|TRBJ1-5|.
TGTGCCAGCAGACTTACCGGGAATCAGCCCCAGCATTTT
CASRLTGNQPQHF
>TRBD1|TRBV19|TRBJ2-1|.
TGTGCCAGTAGTCTTAGACAGGGGCACGACAATGAGCAGTTCTTC
CASSLRQGHDNEQFF
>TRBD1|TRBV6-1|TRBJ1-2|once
TGTGCCAGCAGTGCCACAGGGGACCTCCTACCTACTCGCGGCTACACCTTC
CASSATGDLLPTRGYTF